Shown below are 9 T cell receptor beta chains from a single sample sequenced in a study of blood T cell repertoires in COVID-19. Profiling relied on immunoSEQ multiplex PCR, and the TCRdb table lists in-frame clones only, not all of them. This repertoire shows 250,000 or so clones, 65% to 90% found once; its top ten account for almost 2%. Sequencing was performed on peripheral blood. These receptors came from a man between 25 and 39 years old with active or convalescent COVID-19.

This clone was observed a handful of times. The CDR3 loop reads CASSLNWAVGNTIYF. The CDR3 DNA reads as TGTGCCAGCAGCTTAAACTGGGCAGTCGGAAACACCATATATTTT. The V and J genes are TRBV7-2 and TRBJ1-3; D gene uncertain. The V and J ends lost 2 bases and 4 bases respectively, with 12 bases between them. Germline V gene sequence: CDR1 SGHTA, CDR2 FQGNSA. This CDR3 spans 15 amino acids.

This chain's CDR3 is CASSIRLETEAFF. In DNA form, the CDR3 reads TGTGCCAGCAGCATACGACTGGAGACTGAAGCTTTCTTT. The chain joins TRBV5-4 to TRBJ1-1; the D is unclear. Trimming left V 4 bases short and J 5 bases short, with 12 bases between. The CDR3 spans 13 residues. Germline values: CDR1 SGHNT, CDR2 YYREEE (reference sequence).

This CDR3 reads CASSTDTANTEAFF. The CDR3 coding sequence is TGTGCCAGCTCAACCGACACAGCGAACACTGAAGCTTTCTTT. V usage is TRBV18 and J usage is TRBJ1-1; no definite D call. The CDR3 covers 14 residues. The ends were cut back, 5 bases at V and 1 base at J, with 11 bases in the middle. Germline CDR1 KGHSH, CDR2 LQKENI.

The J gene is TRBJ1-5, the V gene TRBV6-1, with D unclear. The germline V and J ends were trimmed by 3 bases and 5 bases, with 8 bases remaining between them. In germline, CDR1 is MNHNS, CDR2 SASEGT. The CDR3 spans 13 residues. DNA of the CDR3: TGTGCCAGCAGTGACAGGTGGGATCAGCCCCAGCATTTT. Translated, it gives CASSDRWDQPQHF.

The chain carries TRBV2 and TRBJ1-2; D remains ambiguous. Germline values: CDR1 SNHLY, CDR2 FYNNEI. The CDR3 length is 13 residues. With 8 bases removed from V and 8 bases from J, the gap between germline ends came to 18 bases. This CDR3 reads CASGGEGREGYTF. The CDR3 coding sequence is TGTGCCAGCGGTGGGGAGGGTAGAGAAGGCTACACCTTC.

There are a few counts of this clone. V and J are TRBV3-1 (or the pseudogene TRBV3-2) and TRBJ1-1, with 7 nucleotides matching TRBD1. Unmatched junction bases numbered 7, after V lost 3 bases and J lost 6 bases. The CDR3 length is 14 residues. Germline loops: CDR1 LGHDT, CDR2 YNNKEL (reference sequence). DNA for the CDR3: TGTGCCAGCAGCCAGGAGACAGGGTACTCTGAAGCTTTCTTT. Its translation: CASSQETGYSEAFF.

This chain connects TRBV9 to TRBJ2-7; D is ambiguous. Trimming took off 0 bases at V and 6 bases at J, with 16 bases between the two ends. Germline V lookup: CDR1 SGDLS, CDR2 YYNGEE. The CDR3 extends over 15 amino acids. CDR3 sequence: CASSVEGDPSGEQYF. CDR3 DNA sequence: TGTGCCAGCAGCGTAGAAGGCGACCCCTCAGGCGAGCAGTACTTC.

The chain combines TRBV5-5 with TRBJ2-7; tentatively, D is TRBD1 (5 bases). The ends were cut back, 0 bases at V and 3 bases at J, with 10 bases in the middle. CDR1 and CDR2 from the germline V gene are SGHKS and YYEKEE (reference sequence). The CDR3 runs to 14 residues. The DNA of the CDR3 is TGTGCCAGCAGCTTGGACAGGCTGAACTACGAGCAGTACTTC. This sequence encodes CASSLDRLNYEQYF.

This chain uses TRBV30 with TRBJ1-1; the match to TRBD1 covers 9 bases. The CDR3 totals 14 residues. With V trimmed by 4 bases and J by 4 bases, 7 bases remained unmatched. Germline V lookup: CDR1 GTSNPN, CDR2 SVGIG (reference sequence). This CDR3 reads CAWKPGQGRTEAFF. Here the CDR3 DNA reads TGTGCCTGGAAACCGGGACAGGGACGCACTGAAGCTTTCTTT.